The 17 T cell receptor beta chains given below trace back to one sample, sequenced in a study of blood T cells in healthy people across ages. Combining a sample-barcoded 5' primer with a J-beta primer mix, a second PCR ran for about 6 to 12 cycles. TCRdb re-derived calls from the 5' RACE reads in MiXCR, one entry per CDR3 protein. The sample lists over 700,000 distinct CDR3 sequences, approximately 25% occurring once. This same sample was also taken into another study, of T cells of mothers and their children.

Material: blood. The receptors here all came from a boy between 5 and 17 years old in good health.

The J gene is TRBJ2-1, the V gene TRBV27; possibly TRBD1 for D (5 bases). The DNA end favors TRBJ2-7, so the J call may be wrong. Germline V lookup: CDR1 MNHEY, CDR2 SMNVEV (reference sequence). The CDR3 has 14 residues. The CDR3 region is CASSLQATNYEQYF. The CDR3, as DNA: TGTGCCAGCAGCTTACAGGCGACCAACTACGAGCAGTACTTC.

This clonotype was counted only a few times. V is TRBV14 and J is TRBJ2-5; 15 positions agree with TRBD2. The J call may be wrong; the DNA end is better matched by TRBJ2-1. The V gene's germline CDR1 is SGHDN and CDR2 FVKESK. CDR3 length equals 16 residues. The CDR3 spells CASSRPGTSGRNEQFF. CDR3 coding DNA: TGTGCCAGCAGCCGCCCCGGGACTAGCGGGAGGAATGAGCAGTTCTTC.

The chain employs TRBV7-3 and TRBJ2-1, with D tentatively TRBD1 (5 bases). The CDR3 runs 14 residues. The germline CDR1 and CDR2 sequences are SGHTA and FQGTGA. Trimming stripped 2 bases from V and 6 bases from J, with 11 bases between. CDR3 in amino acids: CASSLSPGINEQFF. The CDR3 bases are TGTGCCAGCAGCTTATCCCCAGGGATCAATGAGCAGTTCTTC.

The chain has TRBV6-1 and TRBJ2-5; D is undetermined. In germline, CDR1 is MNHNS, CDR2 SASEGT. Trimming took 4 bases from V and 2 from J, leaving 8 bases between them. This CDR3 is built from 13 residues. The CDR3 is CASSVNLQETQYF. The CDR3 DNA is TGTGCCAGCAGTGTGAACTTACAAGAGACCCAGTACTTC.

The chain recombines TRBV27 with TRBJ2-5; weak D call: TRBD2 (5 bases). This CDR3 comprises 13 residues. Germline V gene data show CDR1 as MNHEY and CDR2 as SMNVEV (reference sequence). V was cut by 4 bases and J by 11 bases, with 17 bases left in between. The CDR3, as DNA: TGTGCCAGCAGTTCGGGGTTTAGGAGTGAGCAGTACTTC. Its translation is CASSSGFRSEQYF.

This clonotype was picked up a small number of times. V is TRBV25-1 and J is TRBJ1-2; the D is unclear. Germline V CDR1 and CDR2: MGHDK, SYGVNS. V was clipped by 6 bases and J by 2 bases, with 10 bases between them. The CDR3 length is 13 residues. The CDR3 region has the DNA TGTGCCAGCAGGGAGGGAATCAACTATGGCTACACCTTC. Encoded protein: CASREGINYGYTF.

This clonotype appeared a few times. The J gene is TRBJ2-5, the V gene TRBV11-2; possible D gene TRBD2, 7 bases. The germline gives CDR1 SGHAT, CDR2 FQNNGV. V gave up 6 bases and J gave up 5 bases, with 13 bases separating them. The CDR3 is made up of 13 amino acids. The chain's CDR3 is CASRGRGGETQYF. The CDR3 DNA sequence: TGTGCCAGCAGAGGAAGGGGGGGGGAGACCCAGTACTTC. Supplemented by reference TRBV11-2 and TRBJ2-5, the full variable domain reads EAGVAQSPRYKIIEKRQSVAFWCNPISGHATLYWYQQILGQGPKLLIQFQNNGVVDDSQLPKDRFSAERLKGVDSTLKIQPAKLEDSAVYLCASRGRGGETQYFGPGTRLLVL.

This clonotype was recorded a few times. The J gene is TRBJ2-5, the V gene TRBV5-4; D is perhaps TRBD1 (6 bases). TRBJ2-7 explains the end of the DNA better; the J call may be wrong. The germline V gene encodes CDR1 SGHNT and CDR2 YYREEE (reference sequence). The CDR3 spans 14 residues. The CDR3 nucleotides are TGTGCCAGCAGTGCCATGGGGGCTGCCTACGAGCAGTACTTC. Residues: CASSAMGAAYEQYF.

V usage is TRBV28 and J usage is TRBJ1-2, with 7 bases lining up with TRBD1. Germline assignment: CDR1 MDHEN and CDR2 SYDVKM. This CDR3 comprises 16 residues. Unmatched junction bases numbered 17, after V lost 5 bases and J lost 8 bases. CDR3 in amino acids: CASSPPDVGTGEGYTF. As DNA, the CDR3 is TGTGCCAGCAGTCCGCCTGATGTTGGTACAGGGGAGGGCTACACCTTC.

In this sample, this clonotype turned up a few times. This chain connects TRBV5-6 to TRBJ2-3, with D hard to call. CDR1 SGHDT and CDR2 YYEEEE come from the germline V gene. Trimming took 1 base from V and 5 from J, leaving 5 bases between them. The CDR3 totals 12 residues. The chain's CDR3 is CASSLRLDTQYF. The CDR3 DNA reads TGTGCCAGCAGCTTGAGACTAGATACGCAGTATTTT.

CDR3 sequence reads: CSAGKKGLAGGNEQFF. CDR3 coding DNA: TGCAGTGCTGGGAAGAAGGGGCTAGCGGGAGGAAATGAGCAGTTCTTC. The rearrangement joins TRBV20-1 to TRBJ2-1; 11 bases are a match to TRBD2. The trim removed 5 bases at V and 7 bases at J, leaving 13 bases unmatched. The CDR3 has 16 amino acids. Germline V gene lookup returns CDR1 DFQATT and CDR2 SNEGSKA (reference sequence).

This chain uses TRBV15 with TRBJ1-4, with a weak D call TRBD1 (5 bases). The length of the CDR3 is 18 residues. V lost 6 bases, J lost 0 bases, and 20 bases lay in between. Germline values: CDR1 LNHNV, CDR2 YYDKDF (reference sequence). DNA for the CDR3: TGTGCCACCAGGGAGACCGGGACGGACCTTCCAACTAATGAAAAACTGTTTTTT. Its protein product is CATRETGTDLPTNEKLFF.

This clonotype was seen only a few times. The chain links TRBV29-1 to TRBJ2-3, with D unresolved. Trimming stripped 6 bases from V and 6 bases from J, with 19 bases between. This CDR3 has 14 residues. From germline, CDR1 is SQVTM and CDR2 ANQGSEA. CDR3 bases: TGCAGCGTCCGGGCCCTCTCCTTGTTGGATACGCAGTATTTT. As protein: CSVRALSLLDTQYF.

J is TRBJ2-5 and V is TRBV7-8, with 13 bases aligning to TRBD2. Germline V CDR1 and CDR2: SGHVS, FQNEAQ. With V trimmed by 5 bases and J by 5 bases, 11 bases remained unmatched. This CDR3 is 17 amino acids long. Written as DNA, the CDR3 is TGTGCCAGCAGCCCCTGGACTAGCGGGAGCCTCGGGGAGACCCAGTACTTC. Amino acids: CASSPWTSGSLGETQYF.

The chain joins TRBV28 to TRBJ2-5, with TRBD1 identical over 7 bases. V lost 4 bases to trimming and J lost 5 bases; unmatched junction nucleotides: 10. The CDR3 is 15 amino acids. Germline V gene sequence: CDR1 MDHEN, CDR2 SYDVKM. CDR3 in amino acids: CASSSLSQGVETQYF. The CDR3 bases are TGTGCCAGCAGTTCCCTATCTCAGGGGGTGGAGACCCAGTACTTC.

This chain joins TRBV4-1 and TRBJ2-5, with a weak D call TRBD2 (7 bases). The last part of the DNA fits TRBJ2-7 better; the J call may be wrong. This CDR3 spans 15 amino acids. Germline V gene lookup returns CDR1 MGHRA and CDR2 YSYEKL. CDR3 bases: TGCGCCAGCAGTCCCAACGGGGGGCTTACTAACGAGCAGTACTTC. It translates to CASSPNGGLTNEQYF.

The chain employs TRBV7-2 and TRBJ2-6, with TRBD2 matching over 9 bases. This CDR3 has 18 residues. Trimming at V came to 3 bases and at J to 2 bases, leaving 8 bases not matched to a gene. Germline V lookup: CDR1 SGHTA, CDR2 FQGNSA. The CDR3 region is CASSFRGGGLAGANVLTF. The DNA for the CDR3 is TGTGCCAGCAGCTTTCGCGGGGGGGGATTGGCTGGGGCCAACGTCCTGACTTTC.